Listed below are T cell receptor beta chains from one sample, sequenced in a study of blood T cell repertoires in COVID-19. Sequencing was performed with immunoSEQ multiplex PCR; in TCRdb, only in-frame clones are kept and a portion is missing. Here the sample spans approximately 88,000 clones, around 87% being singletons. Specimen: peripheral blood. The receptor source for this set is a male donor with acute or convalescent COVID-19. The CDR3 runs from the conserved cysteine through the conserved F or W. Each record gives: V gene, D gene, J gene, CDR3 length, clone size, CDR3 DNA, CDR3 protein. The D gene is left open where the match is weak. The size of a clone is reported for some rows only, either as once, few or many, or as a class for expanded clones.

V gene: TRBV19
D gene: .
J gene: TRBJ1-5
CDR3 length: 16
clone size: .
CDR3 DNA: TGTGCCAGTAGGGATAGGGGAAATGAAATGGGTCAGCCCCAGCATTTT
CDR3 protein: CASRDRGNEMGQPQHF

V gene: TRBV6-5
D gene: .
J gene: TRBJ2-1
CDR3 length: 15
clone size: .
CDR3 DNA: TGTGCCATAAGGAGGGGCGGGGGCCCCCTGGATGAGCAGTTCTTC
CDR3 protein: CAIRRGGGPLDEQFF

V gene: TRBV6-1
D gene: TRBD2
J gene: TRBJ2-3
CDR3 length: 16
clone size: .
CDR3 DNA: TGTGCCAGCAGTGGGACTAGCGGGGGGGCTACAGATACGCAGTATTTT
CDR3 protein: CASSGTSGGATDTQYF

V gene: TRBV18
D gene: .
J gene: TRBJ1-4
CDR3 length: 14
clone size: .
CDR3 DNA: TGTGCCAGCTTCACCGGAGGTAGTGGAGAAAAACTGTTTTTT
CDR3 protein: CASFTGGSGEKLFF

V gene: TRBV28
D gene: TRBD1
J gene: TRBJ2-7
CDR3 length: 12
clone size: .
CDR3 DNA: TGTGCCAGCAGCACGACAGGGGCCCAGCAGTACTTC
CDR3 protein: CASSTTGAQQYF

V gene: TRBV6-5
D gene: TRBD1
J gene: TRBJ1-5
CDR3 length: 15
clone size: .
CDR3 DNA: TGTGCCAGCAAAACGGACAGGTTAGGGAATCAGCCCCAGCATTTT
CDR3 protein: CASKTDRLGNQPQHF

V gene: TRBV3-1/TRBV3-2
D gene: TRBD2
J gene: TRBJ2-5
CDR3 length: 13
clone size: once
CDR3 DNA: TGTGCCAGCAGCCTCGGGGGGGAAGAGACCCAGTACTTC
CDR3 protein: CASSLGGEETQYF

V gene: TRBV7-8
D gene: .
J gene: TRBJ1-3
CDR3 length: 16
clone size: .
CDR3 DNA: TGTGCCAGCAGCCCAACTCGACAGAGCTCTGGAAACACCATATATTTT
CDR3 protein: CASSPTRQSSGNTIYF

V gene: TRBV3-1/TRBV3-2
D gene: .
J gene: TRBJ2-7
CDR3 length: 12
clone size: .
CDR3 DNA: TGTGCCAGCAGCCAACGTGGCGGGGAGCAGTACTTC
CDR3 protein: CASSQRGGEQYF

V gene: TRBV3-1/TRBV3-2
D gene: .
J gene: TRBJ1-6
CDR3 length: 14
clone size: .
CDR3 DNA: TGTGCCAGCAGCCAAGGACAGAGTAATTCACCCCTCCACTTT
CDR3 protein: CASSQGQSNSPLHF

V gene: TRBV12-3/TRBV12-4
D gene: .
J gene: TRBJ1-1
CDR3 length: 12
clone size: once
CDR3 DNA: TGTGCCAGCTCACCTCTCAGGCGTGAAGCTTTCTTT
CDR3 protein: CASSPLRREAFF

V gene: TRBV12-3/TRBV12-4
D gene: .
J gene: TRBJ2-5
CDR3 length: 13
clone size: .
CDR3 DNA: TGTGCCAGCAGTTCGTTAGGGGAAGAGACCCAGTACTTC
CDR3 protein: CASSSLGEETQYF

V gene: TRBV5-1
D gene: TRBD2
J gene: TRBJ2-5
CDR3 length: 17
clone size: .
CDR3 DNA: TGCGCCAGCAGCTTGACTAGCGGGGGGCCTGGGGGAGAGACCCAGTACTTC
CDR3 protein: CASSLTSGGPGGETQYF

V gene: TRBV6-5
D gene: TRBD1
J gene: TRBJ2-7
CDR3 length: 15
clone size: .
CDR3 DNA: TGTGCCAGCAGCCCCACCGGGACAGGGGACTACGAGCAGTACTTC
CDR3 protein: CASSPTGTGDYEQYF

V gene: TRBV7-8
D gene: .
J gene: TRBJ1-4
CDR3 length: 15
clone size: few
CDR3 DNA: TGTGCCAGCAGCTTAGTCGGGGACGCGGGGGAAAAACTGTTTTTT
CDR3 protein: CASSLVGDAGEKLFF

V gene: TRBV10-3
D gene: .
J gene: TRBJ1-2
CDR3 length: 15
clone size: .
CDR3 DNA: TGTGCCATCAGTGGCCCCGGGGGGGTGGAGACTGGCTACACCTTC
CDR3 protein: CAISGPGGVETGYTF

V gene: TRBV28
D gene: TRBD1
J gene: TRBJ1-2
CDR3 length: 14
clone size: .
CDR3 DNA: TGTGCCAGCAGCGGACAGGCATATGGGTATGGCTACACCTTC
CDR3 protein: CASSGQAYGYGYTF

V gene: TRBV29-1
D gene: .
J gene: TRBJ2-3
CDR3 length: 14
clone size: .
CDR3 DNA: TGCAGCGTTGATGTGAGGCGCCTAAGTGGTACGCAGTATTTT
CDR3 protein: CSVDVRRLSGTQYF

V gene: TRBV5-4
D gene: .
J gene: TRBJ2-2
CDR3 length: 17
clone size: .
CDR3 DNA: TGTGCCAGCAGCCCGGCGGGGTCCCCAAGGAACACCGGGGAGCTGTTTTTT
CDR3 protein: CASSPAGSPRNTGELFF

V gene: TRBV6-1
D gene: .
J gene: TRBJ2-5
CDR3 length: 14
clone size: few
CDR3 DNA: TGTGCCAGCAGTGAAGGAGGGCCTAGGGAGACCCAGTACTTC
CDR3 protein: CASSEGGPRETQYF

V gene: TRBV5-1
D gene: .
J gene: TRBJ2-7
CDR3 length: 16
clone size: .
CDR3 DNA: TGCGCCAGCAGCTTAGGGGGTGACAGGAGAGCCTACGAGCAGTACTTC
CDR3 protein: CASSLGGDRRAYEQYF

V gene: TRBV4-1
D gene: TRBD1
J gene: TRBJ1-4
CDR3 length: 15
clone size: .
CDR3 DNA: TGCGCCAGCAGCCCGACCGGGACAGGGGTTGAAAAACTGTTTTTT
CDR3 protein: CASSPTGTGVEKLFF

V gene: TRBV19
D gene: TRBD1
J gene: TRBJ1-2
CDR3 length: 13
clone size: .
CDR3 DNA: TGTGCCAGTAGCCCGACAGGGGTCCATGGCTACACCTTC
CDR3 protein: CASSPTGVHGYTF

V gene: TRBV28
D gene: TRBD1
J gene: TRBJ2-3
CDR3 length: 18
clone size: .
CDR3 DNA: TGTGCCAGCAGACTTTTGGGACAGGGGGCTATGGGGCCAGATACGCAGTATTTT
CDR3 protein: CASRLLGQGAMGPDTQYF

V gene: TRBV29-1
D gene: .
J gene: TRBJ1-1
CDR3 length: 14
clone size: .
CDR3 DNA: TGCAGCGTTGGGCGCGACAGCATGAACACTGAAGCTTTCTTT
CDR3 protein: CSVGRDSMNTEAFF

V gene: TRBV27
D gene: .
J gene: TRBJ1-6
CDR3 length: 14
clone size: .
CDR3 DNA: TGTGCCAGCAGTTTAGGGGCCAATAATTCACCCCTCCACTTT
CDR3 protein: CASSLGANNSPLHF

V gene: TRBV5-6
D gene: .
J gene: TRBJ1-1
CDR3 length: 13
clone size: .
CDR3 DNA: TGTGCCAGCAGCTTGGGGCCTCACACTGAAGCTTTCTTT
CDR3 protein: CASSLGPHTEAFF

V gene: TRBV27
D gene: .
J gene: TRBJ2-1
CDR3 length: 16
clone size: .
CDR3 DNA: TGTGCCAGCAGAAGTAACCGGGGGGCCTCCTACAATGAGCAGTTCTTC
CDR3 protein: CASRSNRGASYNEQFF

V gene: TRBV19
D gene: TRBD1
J gene: TRBJ2-7
CDR3 length: 17
clone size: .
CDR3 DNA: TGTGCCAGTAGTTTTCTCCCGGGACAGGGATTCCCCTACGAGCAGTACTTC
CDR3 protein: CASSFLPGQGFPYEQYF

V gene: TRBV11-2
D gene: TRBD2
J gene: TRBJ2-1
CDR3 length: 16
clone size: once
CDR3 DNA: TGTGCCAGCAGCTTAGGAACTAGCGGGGGGTACAATGAGCAGTTCTTC
CDR3 protein: CASSLGTSGGYNEQFF

V gene: TRBV6-5
D gene: TRBD1
J gene: TRBJ2-7
CDR3 length: 14
clone size: .
CDR3 DNA: TGTGCCAGCAGTTCCGGGACAGGCTCCTACGAGCAGTACTTC
CDR3 protein: CASSSGTGSYEQYF

V gene: TRBV2
D gene: .
J gene: TRBJ2-5
CDR3 length: 13
clone size: .
CDR3 DNA: TGTGCCAGCAGGCTGCGGGGAGAAGAGACCCAGTACTTC
CDR3 protein: CASRLRGEETQYF

V gene: TRBV18
D gene: .
J gene: TRBJ1-5
CDR3 length: 14
clone size: .
CDR3 DNA: TGTGCCAGCTCACCAGGGGGGGCAGGGCAGCCCCAGCATTTT
CDR3 protein: CASSPGGAGQPQHF

V gene: TRBV21-1
D gene: .
J gene: TRBJ1-3
CDR3 length: 16
clone size: .
CDR3 DNA: TGTGCCAGCAGCAAATTACAGGGACCTTCTGGAAACACCATATATTTT
CDR3 protein: CASSKLQGPSGNTIYF

V gene: TRBV7-2
D gene: .
J gene: TRBJ1-5
CDR3 length: 13
clone size: .
CDR3 DNA: TGTGCCAGCAGCTTAGGAGAGGAGCAGCCCCAGCATTTT
CDR3 protein: CASSLGEEQPQHF

V gene: TRBV19
D gene: TRBD1
J gene: TRBJ1-2
CDR3 length: 12
clone size: .
CDR3 DNA: TGTGCCAGTAGTGGACAGGCCTCGGGCTACACCTTC
CDR3 protein: CASSGQASGYTF

V gene: TRBV5-5
D gene: .
J gene: TRBJ2-5
CDR3 length: 16
clone size: .
CDR3 DNA: TGTGCCAGCAGCTTAATGACACGGAGGGTGGAAGAGACCCAGTACTTC
CDR3 protein: CASSLMTRRVEETQYF

V gene: TRBV5-4
D gene: TRBD2
J gene: TRBJ2-3
CDR3 length: 14
clone size: .
CDR3 DNA: TGTGCCAGCAGCTTGGATGGGGGGGCAGATACGCAGTATTTT
CDR3 protein: CASSLDGGADTQYF

V gene: TRBV5-8
D gene: .
J gene: TRBJ1-1
CDR3 length: 13
clone size: .
CDR3 DNA: TGTGCCAGCAGCGCCGGTCGGGGGACTGAAGCTTTCTTT
CDR3 protein: CASSAGRGTEAFF

V gene: TRBV29-1
D gene: .
J gene: TRBJ2-7
CDR3 length: 15
clone size: once
CDR3 DNA: TGCAGCGTTGAAGGCCTGGGGCAGGTTGGCCGCGAGCAGTACTTC
CDR3 protein: CSVEGLGQVGREQYF

V gene: TRBV4-2
D gene: TRBD1
J gene: TRBJ1-6
CDR3 length: 14
clone size: .
CDR3 DNA: TGTGCCAGCAGCCCCGGGACAGGGAATTCACCCCTCCACTTT
CDR3 protein: CASSPGTGNSPLHF

V gene: TRBV6-5
D gene: TRBD1
J gene: TRBJ1-1
CDR3 length: 13
clone size: .
CDR3 DNA: TGTGCCGGTACAGGGGATACGAACACTGAAGCTTTCTTT
CDR3 protein: CAGTGDTNTEAFF

V gene: TRBV4-2
D gene: TRBD1
J gene: TRBJ2-1
CDR3 length: 18
clone size: .
CDR3 DNA: TGTGCCAGCAGCCCCATACAAACGACAGGGAGCTCCTACAATGAGCAGTTCTTC
CDR3 protein: CASSPIQTTGSSYNEQFF

V gene: TRBV9
D gene: .
J gene: TRBJ1-1
CDR3 length: 15
clone size: once
CDR3 DNA: TGTGCCAGCAGCGTAGAAGGGGCCCTCAACACTGAAGCTTTCTTT
CDR3 protein: CASSVEGALNTEAFF

V gene: TRBV2
D gene: .
J gene: TRBJ1-6
CDR3 length: 13
clone size: .
CDR3 DNA: TGTGCCAGCAGTGAGACTGTATATTCACCCCTCCACTTT
CDR3 protein: CASSETVYSPLHF

V gene: TRBV5-1
D gene: .
J gene: TRBJ2-2
CDR3 length: 14
clone size: .
CDR3 DNA: TGCGCCAGCAGCTTGGCGGCAGCGGACCGGGAGCTGTTTTTT
CDR3 protein: CASSLAAADRELFF

V gene: TRBV19
D gene: .
J gene: TRBJ1-4
CDR3 length: 15
clone size: .
CDR3 DNA: TGTGCCAGTAGTATAAGTTGGACAGTTAATGAAAAACTGTTTTTT
CDR3 protein: CASSISWTVNEKLFF

V gene: TRBV3-1/TRBV3-2
D gene: .
J gene: TRBJ1-6
CDR3 length: 14
clone size: once
CDR3 DNA: TGTGCCAGCAGCCAGCGGGGCCCAAATTCACCCCTCCACTTT
CDR3 protein: CASSQRGPNSPLHF

V gene: TRBV11-2
D gene: TRBD1
J gene: TRBJ2-7
CDR3 length: 14
clone size: .
CDR3 DNA: TGTGCCAGCAGACCCACAGGGGCTGGGGGCGAGCAGTACTTC
CDR3 protein: CASRPTGAGGEQYF

V gene: TRBV3-1/TRBV3-2
D gene: .
J gene: TRBJ1-5
CDR3 length: 14
clone size: .
CDR3 DNA: TGTGCCAGCAGCCAAGGGAAGGCACGGGTGCCCCAGCATTTT
CDR3 protein: CASSQGKARVPQHF

V gene: TRBV7-6
D gene: .
J gene: TRBJ2-5
CDR3 length: 13
clone size: .
CDR3 DNA: TGTGCCAGCAGCTTGGGGCGCCAAGAGACCCAGTACTTC
CDR3 protein: CASSLGRQETQYF

V gene: TRBV5-1
D gene: TRBD2
J gene: TRBJ2-5
CDR3 length: 17
clone size: .
CDR3 DNA: TGCGCCAGCAGCATTACTAGCGGGGGGACGGTGAGGGAGACCCAGTACTTC
CDR3 protein: CASSITSGGTVRETQYF

V gene: TRBV10-3
D gene: .
J gene: TRBJ1-5
CDR3 length: 13
clone size: once
CDR3 DNA: TGTGCCATCAGCCGGGACAAGGATCAGCCCCAGCATTTT
CDR3 protein: CAISRDKDQPQHF

V gene: TRBV20-1
D gene: .
J gene: TRBJ2-5
CDR3 length: 11
clone size: .
CDR3 DNA: TGCAGTGCTCTAGGCCGGGAGACCCAGTACTTC
CDR3 protein: CSALGRETQYF